This T cell receptor (beta chain) is from a study of blood T cells in healthy people across ages. Study outcomes and limitations: One million T cells yielded diversity estimates that were considered underestimates. Age showed a roughly linear inverse relationship with TCR beta diversity per million T cells. Percentage of naive T cells showed a strong correlation with TCR beta diversity. What prevented conclusive comparison of naive and antigen-experienced cells was that PBMCs were unsorted.

PCR was performed a second time for roughly 7 to 12 cycles using a sample-barcoded 5' primer and a J-beta primer mix. Each CDR3 protein gets one entry after TCRdb re-called the 5' RACE reads with MiXCR. The sample consists of about 1.4 million distinct CDR3 sequences, 55% to 75% of them appearing once. Trimming removed 6 bases at V and 0 bases at J, with 15 bases between. This CDR3 is 15 amino acids long. The V gene's germline CDR1 is SNHLY and CDR2 FYNNEI. As concerns this clonotype: The antigen is not known.

The chain uses TRBV2 and TRBJ2-7; possibly TRBD1 for D (5 bases). The sequence was obtained from a man aged 18 to 35 in good health. Material: blood. CDR3 DNA: TGTGCCAGCAGCGACAGCGTCTTGGTCTCCTACGAGCAGTACTTC. This codes for CASSDSVLVSYEQYF.